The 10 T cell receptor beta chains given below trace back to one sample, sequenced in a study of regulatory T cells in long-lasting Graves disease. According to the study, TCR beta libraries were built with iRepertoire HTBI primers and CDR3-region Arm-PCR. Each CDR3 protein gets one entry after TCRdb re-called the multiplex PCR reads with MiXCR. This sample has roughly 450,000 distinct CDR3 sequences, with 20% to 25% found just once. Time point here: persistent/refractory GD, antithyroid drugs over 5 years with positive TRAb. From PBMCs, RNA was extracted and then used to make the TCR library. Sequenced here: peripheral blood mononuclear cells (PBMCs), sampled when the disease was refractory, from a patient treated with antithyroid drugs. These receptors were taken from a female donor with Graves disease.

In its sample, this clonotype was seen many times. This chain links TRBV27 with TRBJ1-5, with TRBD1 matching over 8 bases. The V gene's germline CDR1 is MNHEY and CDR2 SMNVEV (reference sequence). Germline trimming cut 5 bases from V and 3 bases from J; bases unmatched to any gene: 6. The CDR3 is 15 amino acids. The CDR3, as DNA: TGTGCCAGCAGTACGACAGGGGATTTCAATCAGCCCCAGCATTTT. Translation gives CASSTTGDFNQPQHF.

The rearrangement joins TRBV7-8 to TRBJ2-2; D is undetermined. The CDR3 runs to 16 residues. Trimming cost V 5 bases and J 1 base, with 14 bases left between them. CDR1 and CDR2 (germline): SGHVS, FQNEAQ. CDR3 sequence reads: CASSGFRILNTGELFF. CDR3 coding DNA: TGTGCCAGCAGCGGTTTTAGAATTTTGAACACCGGGGAGCTGTTTTTT.

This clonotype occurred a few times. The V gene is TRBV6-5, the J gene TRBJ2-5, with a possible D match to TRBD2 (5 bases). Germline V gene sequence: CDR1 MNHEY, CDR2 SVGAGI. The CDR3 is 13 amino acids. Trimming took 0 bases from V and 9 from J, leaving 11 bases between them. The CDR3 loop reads CASSYSSGGPQYF. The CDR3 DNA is TGTGCCAGCAGTTACTCTTCCGGCGGGCCCCAGTACTTC.

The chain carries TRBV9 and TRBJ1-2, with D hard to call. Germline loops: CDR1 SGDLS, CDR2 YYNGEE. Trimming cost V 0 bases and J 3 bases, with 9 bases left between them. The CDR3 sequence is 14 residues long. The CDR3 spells CASSVEGKDYGYTF. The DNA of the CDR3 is TGTGCCAGCAGCGTAGAAGGGAAAGACTATGGCTACACCTTC.

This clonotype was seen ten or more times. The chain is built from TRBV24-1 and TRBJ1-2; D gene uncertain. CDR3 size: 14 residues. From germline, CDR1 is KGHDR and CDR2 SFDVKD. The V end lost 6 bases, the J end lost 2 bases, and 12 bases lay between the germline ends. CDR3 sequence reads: CATSTRETNYGYTF. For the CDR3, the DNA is TGTGCCACCAGTACAAGGGAGACGAACTATGGCTACACCTTC.

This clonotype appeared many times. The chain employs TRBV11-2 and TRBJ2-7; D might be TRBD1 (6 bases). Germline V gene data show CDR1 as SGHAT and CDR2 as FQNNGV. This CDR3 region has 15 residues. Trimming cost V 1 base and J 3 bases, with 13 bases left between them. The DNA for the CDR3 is TGTGCCAGCAGCTTAGGGATTAGGGGGATCTACGAGCAGTACTTC. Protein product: CASSLGIRGIYEQYF. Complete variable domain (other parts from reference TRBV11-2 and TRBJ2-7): EAGVAQSPRYKIIEKRQSVAFWCNPISGHATLYWYQQILGQGPKLLIQFQNNGVVDDSQLPKDRFSAERLKGVDSTLKIQPAKLEDSAVYLCASSLGIRGIYEQYFGPGTRLTVT.

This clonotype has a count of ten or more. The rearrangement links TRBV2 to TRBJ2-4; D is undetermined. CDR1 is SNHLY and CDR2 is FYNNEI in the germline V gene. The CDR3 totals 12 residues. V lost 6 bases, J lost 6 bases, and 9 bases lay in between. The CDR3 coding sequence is TGTGCCAGCAGGGGCAGAGTAAACATTCAGTACTTC. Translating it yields CASRGRVNIQYF. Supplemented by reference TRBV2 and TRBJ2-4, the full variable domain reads EPEVTQTPSHQVTQMGQEVILRCVPISNHLYFYWYRQILGQKVEFLVSFYNNEISEKSEIFDDQFSVERPDGSNFTLKIRSTKLEDSAMYFCASRGRVNIQYFGAGTRLSVL.

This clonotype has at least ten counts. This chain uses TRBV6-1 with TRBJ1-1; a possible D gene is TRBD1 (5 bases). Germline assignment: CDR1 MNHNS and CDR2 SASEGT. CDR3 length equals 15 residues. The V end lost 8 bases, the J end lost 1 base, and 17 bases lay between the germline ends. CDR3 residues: CASGRAGNRNTEAFF. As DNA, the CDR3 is TGTGCCAGCGGGAGGGCAGGGAACAGGAACACTGAAGCTTTCTTT.

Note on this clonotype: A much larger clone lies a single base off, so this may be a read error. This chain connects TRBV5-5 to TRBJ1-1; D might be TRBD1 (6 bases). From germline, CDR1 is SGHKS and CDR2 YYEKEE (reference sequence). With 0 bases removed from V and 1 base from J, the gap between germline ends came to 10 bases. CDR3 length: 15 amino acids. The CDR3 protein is CASSLEGHPNTEAFF. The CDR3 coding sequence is TGTGCCAGCAGCTTGGAGGGACACCCGAACACTGAAGCTTTCTTT.

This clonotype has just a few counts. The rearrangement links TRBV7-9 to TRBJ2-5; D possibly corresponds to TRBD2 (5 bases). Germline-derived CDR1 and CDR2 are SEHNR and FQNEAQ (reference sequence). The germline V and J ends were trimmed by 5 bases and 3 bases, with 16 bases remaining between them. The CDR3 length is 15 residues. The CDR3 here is CASSNERQREETQYF. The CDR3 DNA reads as TGTGCCAGCAGCAACGAACGGCAGAGGGAAGAGACCCAGTACTTC.